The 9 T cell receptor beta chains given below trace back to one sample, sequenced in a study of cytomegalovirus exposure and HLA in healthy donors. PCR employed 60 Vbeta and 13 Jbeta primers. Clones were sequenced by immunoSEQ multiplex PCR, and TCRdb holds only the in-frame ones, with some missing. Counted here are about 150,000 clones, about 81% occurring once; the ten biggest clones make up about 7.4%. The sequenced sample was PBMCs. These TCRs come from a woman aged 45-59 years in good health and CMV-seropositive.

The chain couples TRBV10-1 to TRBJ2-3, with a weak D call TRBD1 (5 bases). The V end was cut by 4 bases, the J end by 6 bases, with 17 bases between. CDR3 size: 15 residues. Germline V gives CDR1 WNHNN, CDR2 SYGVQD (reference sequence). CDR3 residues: CASSGRDATEDTQYF. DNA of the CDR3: TGCGCCAGCAGTGGACGAGACGCGACAGAGGATACGCAGTATTTT.

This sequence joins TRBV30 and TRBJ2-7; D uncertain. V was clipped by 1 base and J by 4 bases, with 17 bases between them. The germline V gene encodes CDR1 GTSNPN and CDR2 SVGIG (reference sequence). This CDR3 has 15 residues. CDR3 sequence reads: CAWSDPPLERYEQYF. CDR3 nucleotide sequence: TGTGCCTGGAGTGACCCCCCCCTAGAGCGATACGAGCAGTACTTC.

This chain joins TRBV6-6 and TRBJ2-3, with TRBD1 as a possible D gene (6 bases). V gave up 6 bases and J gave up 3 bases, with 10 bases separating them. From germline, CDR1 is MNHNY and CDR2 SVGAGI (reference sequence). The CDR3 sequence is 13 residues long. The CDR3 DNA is TGTGCCAGCAGGGGAACAGGGACAGATACGCAGTATTTT. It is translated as CASRGTGTDTQYF.

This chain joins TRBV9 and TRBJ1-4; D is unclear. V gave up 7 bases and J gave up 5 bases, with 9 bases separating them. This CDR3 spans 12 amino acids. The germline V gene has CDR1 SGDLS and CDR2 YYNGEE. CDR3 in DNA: TGTGCCAGCGCCGGGAGAAATGAAAAACTGTTTTTT. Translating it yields CASAGRNEKLFF. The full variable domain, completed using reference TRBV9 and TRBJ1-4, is DSGVTQTPKHLITATGQRVTLRCSPRSGDLSVYWYQQSLDQGLQFLIQYYNGEERAKGNILERFSAQQFPDLHSELNLSSLELGDSALYFCASAGRNEKLFFGSGTQLSVL.

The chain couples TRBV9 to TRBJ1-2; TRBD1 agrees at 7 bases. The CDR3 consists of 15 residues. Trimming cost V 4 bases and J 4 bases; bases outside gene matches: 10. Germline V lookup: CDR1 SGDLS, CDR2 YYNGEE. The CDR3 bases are TGTGCCAGCAGCACTCCCGGACAGGACCCCTATGGCTACACCTTC. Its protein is CASSTPGQDPYGYTF.

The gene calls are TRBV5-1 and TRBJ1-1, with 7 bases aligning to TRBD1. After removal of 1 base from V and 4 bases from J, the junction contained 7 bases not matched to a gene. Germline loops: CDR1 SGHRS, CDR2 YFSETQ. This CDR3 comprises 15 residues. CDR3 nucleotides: TGCGCCAGCAGCTTGACAGGGGTTTCTGGCACTGAAGCTTTCTTT. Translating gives CASSLTGVSGTEAFF. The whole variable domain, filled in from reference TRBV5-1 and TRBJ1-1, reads KAGVTQTPRYLIKTRGQQVTLSCSPISGHRSVSWYQQTPGQGLQFLFEYFSETQRNKGNFPGRFSGRQFSNSRSEMNVSTLELGDSALYLCASSLTGVSGTEAFFGQGTRLTVV.

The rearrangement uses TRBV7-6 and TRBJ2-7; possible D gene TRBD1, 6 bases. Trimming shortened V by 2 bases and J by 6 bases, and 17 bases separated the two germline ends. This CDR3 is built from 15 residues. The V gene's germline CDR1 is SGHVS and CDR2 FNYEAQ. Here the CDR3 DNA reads TGTGCCAGCAGCTTATTGGGTACAGGGCTAGGCGAGCAGTACTTC. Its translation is CASSLLGTGLGEQYF.

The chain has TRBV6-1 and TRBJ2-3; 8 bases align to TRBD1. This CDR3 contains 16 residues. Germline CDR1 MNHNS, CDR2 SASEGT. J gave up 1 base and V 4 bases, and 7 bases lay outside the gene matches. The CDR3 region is CASSVRQGAGTDTQYF. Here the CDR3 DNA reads TGTGCCAGCAGTGTGAGGCAGGGGGCTGGCACAGATACGCAGTATTTT.

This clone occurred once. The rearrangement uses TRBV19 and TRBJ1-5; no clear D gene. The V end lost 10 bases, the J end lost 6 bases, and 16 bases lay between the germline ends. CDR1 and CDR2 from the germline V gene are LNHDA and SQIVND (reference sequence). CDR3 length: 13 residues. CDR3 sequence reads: CATSQDLFQPQHF. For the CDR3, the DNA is TGTGCCACGTCCCAGGATTTATTTCAGCCCCAGCATTTT.